This T cell receptor beta chain stems from a study of cytotoxic CD8 clonotypes in ibrutinib-treated CLL. Study results and caveats: Whereas clonality rose at ibrutinib response, it declined toward baseline at progression. Public clonotypes, an uncommon group, contracted or remained stable on treatment.

As regards this clone: No antigen is known for it.

Assay used: immunoSEQ multiplex PCR; TCRdb lists only in-frame clones, some missing. The sample has around 150,000 clones; around nine tenths are singletons. Per germline, CDR1 GTSNPN and CDR2 SVGIG (reference sequence). Trimming removed 0 bases at V and 2 bases at J, with 11 bases between. The CDR3 is 15 residues long. TCR beta library input comprised around 2 micrograms of genomic DNA from cryopreserved PBMCs. The chain combines TRBV30 with TRBJ1-3; no reliable D call. The clonotype was recovered from a human donor with chronic lymphocytic leukemia. The specimen was PBMCs, collected at disease progression, from a patient treated with ibrutinib. CDR3 sequence: CAWSVLSRPGNTIYF. The CDR3 nucleotides are TGTGCCTGGAGTGTACTATCTCGCCCTGGAAACACCATATATTTT.